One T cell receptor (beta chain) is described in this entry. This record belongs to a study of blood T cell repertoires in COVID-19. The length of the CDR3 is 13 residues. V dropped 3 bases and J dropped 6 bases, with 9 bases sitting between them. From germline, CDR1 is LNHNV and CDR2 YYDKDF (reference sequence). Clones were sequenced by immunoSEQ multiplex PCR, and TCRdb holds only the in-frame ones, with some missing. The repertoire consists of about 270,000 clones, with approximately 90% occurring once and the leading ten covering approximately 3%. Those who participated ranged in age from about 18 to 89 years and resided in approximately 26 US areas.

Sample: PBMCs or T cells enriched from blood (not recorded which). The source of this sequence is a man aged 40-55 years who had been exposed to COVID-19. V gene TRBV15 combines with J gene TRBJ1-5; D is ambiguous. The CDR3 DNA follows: TGTGCCACCAGCAGGGCGGGAGTTCAGCCCCAGCATTTT. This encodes CATSRAGVQPQHF.